These 5 T cell receptor beta chains share one sample of origin, sequenced in a study of control samples from healthy donors and cancer patients (TCRdb year 2020). The library was obtained by the immunoSEQ multiplex PCR assay. TCRdb mirrors the immuneACCESS table, restricted to in-frame sequences. Some clones are absent from its copies; in checked studies, under half trace to an unresolved V gene, and the reason for the others is unknown. The sample includes some 130,000 clones, with under 95% observed a single time. 1.5% to 2% of the sample is taken by the ten largest. The specimen sequenced was PBMCs. The receptors here all came from a man aged 45-65 years with head and neck cancer.

The J gene is TRBJ1-4, the V gene TRBV30; D gene uncertain. Germline V gene sequence: CDR1 GTSNPN, CDR2 SVGIG (reference sequence). The CDR3 is 13 amino acids. Trimming took 2 bases from V and 10 from J, leaving 14 bases between them. This chain's CDR3 is CAWSSLRLGKLFF. CDR3 in DNA: TGTGCCTGGAGTTCCCTCCGATTAGGAAAACTGTTTTTT.

The chain combines TRBV30 with TRBJ1-4; tentatively, D is TRBD1 (6 bases). The V gene's germline CDR1 is GTSNPN and CDR2 SVGIG (reference sequence). Trimming took 4 bases from V and 5 from J, leaving 8 bases between them. This CDR3 is built from 12 residues. In nucleotides, the CDR3 is TGTGCCTGGAACAGGGAGAATGAAAAACTGTTTTTT. Translation gives CAWNRENEKLFF.

The chain links TRBV7-2 to TRBJ1-6, with D tentatively TRBD1 (6 bases). From germline, CDR1 is SGHTA and CDR2 FQGNSA. CDR3 length: 16 residues. V was clipped by 1 base and J by 4 bases, with 11 bases between them. The CDR3 here is CASSLDWTAYNSPLHF. In DNA form, the CDR3 reads TGTGCCAGCAGCTTAGATTGGACAGCTTATAATTCACCCCTCCACTTT.

The chain carries TRBV11-2 and TRBJ1-1; 7 bases map to TRBD1. Germline CDR1 SGHAT, CDR2 FQNNGV. J was trimmed by 1 base and V by 5 bases; bases with no gene match: 10. The CDR3 contains 16 residues. In DNA, the CDR3 is TGTGCCAGCAGCCCTCGACAGGGCGGGAGGAACACTGAAGCTTTCTTT. Protein sequence: CASSPRQGGRNTEAFF.

The chain uses TRBV5-1 and TRBJ2-2; 9 positions match TRBD1. V shed 1 base and J 0 bases; nucleotides not matched to a gene: 1. The V gene's germline CDR1 is SGHRS and CDR2 YFSETQ. The CDR3 loop spans 16 amino acids. The CDR3 DNA is TGCGCCAGCAGCTTGCGGACAGGGGCGAACACCGGGGAGCTGTTTTTT. Translated, it gives CASSLRTGANTGELFF.